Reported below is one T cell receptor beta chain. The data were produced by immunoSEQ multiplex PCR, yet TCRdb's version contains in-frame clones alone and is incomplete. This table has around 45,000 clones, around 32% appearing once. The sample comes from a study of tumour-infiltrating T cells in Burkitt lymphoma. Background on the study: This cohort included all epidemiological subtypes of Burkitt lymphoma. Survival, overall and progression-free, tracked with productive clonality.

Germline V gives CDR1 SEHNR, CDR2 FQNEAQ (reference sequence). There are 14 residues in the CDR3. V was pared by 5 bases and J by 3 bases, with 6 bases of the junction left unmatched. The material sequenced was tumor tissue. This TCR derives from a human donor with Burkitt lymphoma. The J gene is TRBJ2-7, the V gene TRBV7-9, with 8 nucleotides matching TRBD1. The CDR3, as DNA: TGTGCCAGCAGCATTGGGACAGGAGTCTACGAGCAGTACTTC. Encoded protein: CASSIGTGVYEQYF. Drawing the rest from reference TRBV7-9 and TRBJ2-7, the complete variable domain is DTGVSQNPRHKITKRGQNVTFRCDPISEHNRLYWYRQTLGQGPEFLTYFQNEAQLEKSRLLSDRFSAERPKGSFSTLEIQRTEQGDSAMYLCASSIGTGVYEQYFGPGTRLTVT.